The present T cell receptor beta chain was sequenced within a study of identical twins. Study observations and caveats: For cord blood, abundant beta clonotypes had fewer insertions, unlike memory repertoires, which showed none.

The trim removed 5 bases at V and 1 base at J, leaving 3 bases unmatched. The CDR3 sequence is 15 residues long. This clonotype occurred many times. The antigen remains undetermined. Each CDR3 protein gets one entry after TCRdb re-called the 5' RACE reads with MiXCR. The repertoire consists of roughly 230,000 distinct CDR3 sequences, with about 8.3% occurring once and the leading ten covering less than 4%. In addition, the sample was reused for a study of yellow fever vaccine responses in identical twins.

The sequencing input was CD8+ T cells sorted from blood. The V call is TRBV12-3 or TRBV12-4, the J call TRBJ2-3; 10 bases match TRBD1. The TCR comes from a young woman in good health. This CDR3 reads CASSPGTGGTDTQYF. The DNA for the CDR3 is TGTGCCAGCAGTCCCGGGACAGGGGGCACAGATACGCAGTATTTT.